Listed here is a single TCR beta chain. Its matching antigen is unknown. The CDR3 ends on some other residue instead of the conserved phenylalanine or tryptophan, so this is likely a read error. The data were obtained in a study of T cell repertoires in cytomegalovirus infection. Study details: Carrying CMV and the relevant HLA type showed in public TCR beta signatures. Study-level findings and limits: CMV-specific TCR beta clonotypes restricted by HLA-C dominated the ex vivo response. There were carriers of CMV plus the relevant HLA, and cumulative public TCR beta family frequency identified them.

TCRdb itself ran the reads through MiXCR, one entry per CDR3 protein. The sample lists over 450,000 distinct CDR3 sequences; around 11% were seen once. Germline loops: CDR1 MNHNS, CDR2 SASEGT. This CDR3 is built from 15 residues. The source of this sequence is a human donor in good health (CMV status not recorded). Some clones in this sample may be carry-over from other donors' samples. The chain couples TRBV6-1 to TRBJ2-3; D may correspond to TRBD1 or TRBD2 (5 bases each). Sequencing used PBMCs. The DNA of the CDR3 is TGTGCCAGCAGTGAAATTCGGGGCAGCAAAGATACGCAGTATTGT. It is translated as CASSEIRGSKDTQYC.